This note documents a single TCR beta chain sequence. The specificity of this receptor is unknown. The input lacks base qualities; no much larger clone sits a single base away. The data were obtained in a study of blood T cells in healthy people across ages (dated by TCRdb to between 2014 and 2017). A note on the overall study: In model experiments, template switching captured about one uniquely barcoded TCR beta cDNA molecule for every two T cells. Four age groups were formed from the donors: young (average 16 years), middle-aged (approximately 40), aged (around 62) and long-lived (82). Donors of different ages were randomly distributed across sequencing lanes to avoid experimental bias. The study measured age-related changes in TCR beta repertoire diversity using deep sequencing normalized with unique cDNA molecular identifiers. For two donors (one aged 18 to 29 and one aged 80 or older), the study analyzed two additional independent replicas of 1 million unique cDNA reads from the same blood draw. The full study reports these points: Donor CMV infection status was unknown, potentially confounding age-related changes in expanded clonotypes. Estimates of total diversity based on one million sequenced T cells were regarded as lower bounds and as underestimates. Observed TCR beta diversity per million T cells fell roughly linearly with age, and a significant reduction was already apparent by age around 40. The long-lived group showed more naive CD4+ T cells, fewer expanded clones and increased TCR diversity than the aged group, suggesting age selection. Conclusive comparison of naive and antigen-experienced compartments was prevented by the profiling of bulk unsorted PBMCs. A strong correlation was found between observed TCR beta diversity and the percentage of naive T cells measured by flow cytometry.

The library came from 5' RACE. This sample was sequenced with an Illumina HiSeq 2500. A second PCR of about 6 to 11 cycles was run with a J-beta primer mix and a sample-barcoded 5' primer. A unique molecular identifier was introduced onto each TCR beta cDNA molecule by a template-switch 5' adaptor carrying 12 random nucleotides. At least 3 million CDR3-containing paired-end reads were obtained from each sample. The Mint cDNA synthesis kit, primed by a TRBC-specific oligonucleotide, was used to synthesize first-strand cDNA from all RNA. Following uracil-DNA glycosylase treatment, all cDNA underwent a first 18-cycle PCR with the universal primers M1SS and BC2_uni_R. The authors' analysis ran thus. Normalization of each sample was performed by random selection of 1 million high-quality reads, each carrying a distinct molecular identifier. Reads sharing molecular identifiers were discarded rather than binned into consensus sequences. MiTCR, set to a Q25 quality threshold and the strictest error-elimination algorithm, was used for CDR3 identification, clonotype clustering and error correction. A nonparametric unseen species model using Euler transformation provided a lower-bound estimate of total TCR beta diversity. In TCRdb, the public reads were trimmed at Q25 with fastp and aligned with MiXCR, with productive beta chains retained. CDR3 protein sequences are deduplicated, and each keeps its most common genes and DNA. Here the V and J calls rest on TCRdb's processing, not on the authors' analysis. The sample data list 1,500,000 or so distinct CDR3 sequences, and roughly 60% of these were observed just once. The top ten clones comprise over 5.5% of the sample.

From the germline V gene, CDR1 is MNHEY and CDR2 is SVGAGI. V sheds 6 bases and J sheds 8 bases, leaving 13 bases between their ends. Inclusive of the bounding cysteine and phenylalanine, the CDR3 is 12 residues long. Just the 36-base CDR3 DNA is kept, in frame starting at base 1. The roughly 39 donors, aged about 6 to 90 years, were systemically healthy Caucasian individuals from Russia. Each donor gave 8.5 to 10 milliliters of peripheral blood, collected into EDTA-treated Vacutainer tubes. Ficoll-Paque density-gradient centrifugation was used to isolate PBMCs, with at least 7 million per sample. Trizol reagent was used to extract total RNA from the PBMCs, yielding at least 6 micrograms per sample. For every donor, an aliquot of PBMCs went through flow cytometry to measure the percentages of naive CD45RAhigh/CD27high T cells.

Source material: blood. The origin of this receptor is a man in his late teens or twenties in good health. Recombination joined TRBV6-5 with TRBJ1-2, with TRBD1 perhaps the D gene, on 5 matching bases. The CDR3 reads CASRGSRGGYTF. The sequence in DNA is TGTGCCAGCAGGGGCAGCCGGGGGGGCTACACCTTC.